These 17 T cell receptor beta chains were all obtained from the same sample, sequenced in a study of early T cells in non-severe SARS-CoV-2 infection. TCRdb reprocessed the 5' RACE reads with MiXCR, giving one entry per CDR3 protein. The table has some 28,000 distinct CDR3 sequences, about 5.7% seen once. The specimen sequenced was whole blood. Receptors originate from an adult who was a healthcare worker with PCR-confirmed SARS-CoV-2 infection or an uninfected control (not recorded which).

This clonotype was detected ten times or more. The chain joins TRBV28 to TRBJ1-5, with TRBD1 matching 9 bases. This CDR3 is 16 amino acids long. Germline CDR1 MDHEN, CDR2 SYDVKM. Unmatched junction bases numbered 11, after V lost 6 bases and J lost 5 bases. The CDR3 DNA reads as TGTGCCAGCAGCCCCGGGACAGGGCCTGCGGATCAGCCCCAGCATTTT. It translates to CASSPGTGPADQPQHF.

This clonotype was detected ten times or more. The rearrangement uses TRBV28 and TRBJ2-4, with 11 bases matching TRBD1. The CDR3 runs to 13 residues. Germline V CDR1 and CDR2: MDHEN, SYDVKM. J lost 9 bases, V lost 6 bases, and 4 bases had no gene match. CDR3 DNA sequence: TGTGCCAGCAGCGGACAGGGGGCCCCCATTCAGTACTTC. Protein sequence: CASSGQGAPIQYF.

This clonotype was observed at least ten times. The rearrangement links TRBV20-1 to TRBJ2-7, with D perhaps TRBD1 or TRBD2 (7 bases each). V was cut by 1 base and J by 4 bases, with 23 bases left in between. The CDR3 length is 17 residues. Germline V gene lookup returns CDR1 DFQATT and CDR2 SNEGSKA (reference sequence). The CDR3 sequence: CSARGPAARGGTYEQYF. The CDR3 nucleotides read TGCAGTGCTAGAGGACCAGCCGCCAGGGGGGGGACGTACGAGCAGTACTTC.

This clonotype appeared many times. The chain links TRBV7-2 to TRBJ2-7; tentatively, D is TRBD1 (6 bases). This CDR3 region has 15 residues. V was clipped by 2 bases and J by 2 bases, with 13 bases between them. The germline V gene has CDR1 SGHTA and CDR2 FQGNSA. The CDR3 DNA reads as TGTGCCAGCAGCTTACTGGGGGCTCGGGCCTACGAGCAGTACTTC. This encodes CASSLLGARAYEQYF.

This clonotype was seen at least ten times. J is TRBJ1-5 and V is TRBV15; TRBD1 aligns across 7 bases. The CDR3 has 15 residues. In germline, CDR1 is LNHNV, CDR2 YYDKDF (reference sequence). The trim removed 6 bases at V and 4 bases at J, leaving 9 bases unmatched. This CDR3 is CATSGTGDGNQPQHF. The CDR3 coding sequence is TGTGCCACCAGTGGAACAGGGGACGGGAATCAGCCCCAGCATTTT.

This clonotype was counted many times. The V and J genes are TRBV12-3 or TRBV12-4 and TRBJ2-2, with D tentatively TRBD1 (5 bases). V was clipped by 4 bases and J by 1 base, with 13 bases between them. CDR3 length: 16 residues. CDR3 in DNA: TGTGCCAGCAGTTCCAGCCTGGGGCAGAACACCGGGGAGCTGTTTTTT. It codes for CASSSSLGQNTGELFF.

There are many counts of this clonotype. The chain combines TRBV4-2 with TRBJ2-2, with D uncertain. V lost 2 bases and J lost 4, with 11 bases in between. From germline, CDR1 is LGHNA and CDR2 YNFKEQ. The CDR3 contains 15 residues. The CDR3 loop reads CASSQKVTGTGELFF. CDR3 coding DNA: TGTGCCAGCAGCCAAAAGGTCACTGGCACCGGGGAGCTGTTTTTT.

This clonotype turned up a few times. This rearrangement joins TRBV11-2 to TRBJ2-1; possibly TRBD1 or TRBD2 for D (6 bases each). Between the trimmed V and J ends, which lost 6 bases and 7 bases, there was a span of 19 bases. The CDR3 extends over 15 amino acids. Germline loops: CDR1 SGHAT, CDR2 FQNNGV. The CDR3 loop is CASSPEGGPWNEQFF. CDR3 DNA: TGTGCCAGCAGTCCCGAGGGGGGCCCATGGAATGAGCAGTTCTTC. Complete variable domain (other parts from reference TRBV11-2 and TRBJ2-1): EAGVAQSPRYKIIEKRQSVAFWCNPISGHATLYWYQQILGQGPKLLIQFQNNGVVDDSQLPKDRFSAERLKGVDSTLKIQPAKLEDSAVYLCASSPEGGPWNEQFFGPGTRLTVL.

This clonotype has ten or more counts. This sequence joins TRBV20-1 and TRBJ2-7; the D gene could be TRBD1 or TRBD2 (5 bases each). The CDR3 consists of 11 residues. Germline CDR1 and CDR2: DFQATT and SNEGSKA (reference sequence). Trimming cost V 6 bases and J 5 bases, with 11 bases left between them. The DNA for the CDR3 is TGCAGTGCCCGATCGGGACACGAGCAGTACTTC. Translation: CSARSGHEQYF.

The chain is built from TRBV12-3 or TRBV12-4 and TRBJ1-2; D is possibly TRBD1 (5 bases). The CDR3 is 12 amino acids. The V gene lost 0 bases and the J gene lost 13 bases, with 12 bases spanning the gap. The CDR3 region has the DNA TGTGCCAGCAGTTTAGCGGGGGAGGAATTCACCTTC. Its translation: CASSLAGEEFTF.

The rearrangement uses TRBV7-8 and TRBJ1-1; no clear D gene. Trimming took off 3 bases at V and 4 bases at J, with 9 bases between the two ends. CDR3 length: 13 amino acids. Germline values: CDR1 SGHVS, CDR2 FQNEAQ. CDR3 sequence: CASSLGYSTEAFF. The CDR3 region has the DNA TGTGCCAGCAGCTTGGGGTACAGCACTGAAGCTTTCTTT.

This clonotype showed up just a few times. Here the CDR3 DNA reads TGTGCCAGCAGTTTAGGTAGCGCAAACACCATATATTTT. This translates into CASSLGSANTIYF. This chain connects TRBV12-3 or TRBV12-4 to TRBJ1-3, with D unresolved. Trimming removed 1 base from V and 6 bases from J, with 7 bases in between. There are 13 residues in the CDR3.

This clonotype was seen many times. The chain combines TRBV29-1 with TRBJ1-1; 7 bases agree with TRBD1. The germline V gene encodes CDR1 SQVTM and CDR2 ANQGSEA. The J segment lost 0 bases and the V segment lost 7 bases, leaving 5 bases of the junction unmatched. The CDR3 consists of 13 residues. The CDR3: CSARGQMNTEAFF. Here the CDR3 DNA reads TGCAGCGCAAGGGGACAGATGAACACTGAAGCTTTCTTT.

This clonotype occurred many times. The CDR3 spells CSARVPGTPEAFF. Written as DNA, the CDR3 is TGCAGTGCTAGAGTGCCGGGGACCCCTGAAGCTTTCTTT. The J gene is TRBJ1-1, the V gene TRBV20-1; D is possibly TRBD1 (5 bases). This CDR3 has 13 amino acids. Germline values: CDR1 DFQATT, CDR2 SNEGSKA (reference sequence). V was cut by 1 base and J by 6 bases, with 12 bases left in between.

This clonotype has ten or more counts. The V call is TRBV5-1, the J call TRBJ2-7; unclear D gene. Per germline, CDR1 SGHRS and CDR2 YFSETQ. The germline V and J ends were trimmed by 0 bases and 6 bases, with 13 bases remaining between them. CDR3 size: 14 residues. CDR3 residues: CASSLEGPSAEQYF. CDR3 nucleotides: TGCGCCAGCAGCTTGGAAGGGCCAAGCGCCGAGCAGTACTTC.

This clonotype was picked up a small number of times. This chain connects TRBV7-9 to TRBJ1-1; D gene ambiguous. The CDR3 runs to 12 residues. The V end lost 5 bases, the J end lost 4 bases, and 8 bases lay between the germline ends. The germline gives CDR1 SEHNR, CDR2 FQNEAQ (reference sequence). CDR3 DNA sequence: TGTGCCAGCAGCCGGGTTGGCACTGAAGCTTTCTTT. Protein: CASSRVGTEAFF.

A word on this clonotype: An end of the junction differs from the germline gene, which may be a read error. J is TRBJ2-2 and V is TRBV7-7; D is possibly TRBD1 (5 bases). This CDR3 contains 18 residues. CDR1 is SSHAT, CDR2 FNYEAQ, per germline (reference sequence). The CDR3 here is CASSLEPPTETRTGELFF. The CDR3 DNA sequence: TGTGCTAGCAGCTTAGAGCCCCCGACAGAGACGAGGACCGGGGAGCTGTTTTTT.